A single sample is the source of the 31 T cell receptor beta chains below, sequenced in a study of cytomegalovirus exposure and HLA in healthy donors. The PCR made use of 60 Vbeta and 13 Jbeta primers. Repertoires were generated with immunoSEQ multiplex PCR, while TCRdb's copy carries only in-frame clones and drops some. The sample gives approximately 180,000 clones, roughly three quarters of which show up once; 2.9% is in the top ten. The sample consisted of PBMCs. These receptors originate from a male donor in good health and CMV-seronegative.

This clone has just a few counts. The chain joins TRBV11-2 to TRBJ1-5; possibly TRBD1 for D (6 bases). The CDR3 is 13 amino acids. In germline, CDR1 is SGHAT, CDR2 FQNNGV. Trimming removed 0 bases at V and 6 bases at J, with 6 bases between. CDR3 in amino acids: CASSLDRGQPQHF. DNA for the CDR3: TGTGCCAGCAGCTTAGACAGGGGTCAGCCCCAGCATTTT.

The chain links TRBV15 to TRBJ2-7; tentative D call: TRBD2 (6 bases). The CDR3 sequence is 16 residues long. V dropped 1 base and J dropped 0 bases, with 13 bases sitting between them. Germline V lookup: CDR1 LNHNV, CDR2 YYDKDF (reference sequence). CDR3 bases: TGTGCCACCAGCAGAGGGGTGGGGGGTTTCTCCTACGAGCAGTACTTC. Translated, it gives CATSRGVGGFSYEQYF. The variable domain in full, completed from reference TRBV15 and TRBJ2-7, reads DAMVIQNPRYQVTQFGKPVTLSCSQTLNHNVMYWYQQKSSQAPKLLFHYYDKDFNNEADTPDNFQSRRPNTSFCFLDIRSPGLGDTAMYLCATSRGVGGFSYEQYFGPGTRLTVT.

The chain uses TRBV4-1 and TRBJ1-5; D is ambiguous. Looked up from germline, CDR1 is MGHRA and CDR2 is YSYEKL. V was shortened by 1 base and J by 4 bases, with 17 bases between the two germline ends. CDR3 size: 17 residues. The CDR3 protein is CASSQGLVEGGNQPQHF. CDR3 nucleotide sequence: TGCGCCAGCAGCCAAGGATTAGTGGAGGGCGGAAATCAGCCCCAGCATTTT.

The chain employs TRBV9 and TRBJ2-1; D gene uncertain. CDR3 size: 16 residues. Trimming left V 1 base short and J 0 bases short, with 11 bases between. Germline V CDR1 and CDR2: SGDLS, YYNGEE. CDR3 sequence: CASSVITHGSYNEQFF. CDR3 sequence (DNA): TGTGCCAGCAGCGTAATCACTCACGGCTCCTACAATGAGCAGTTCTTC.

The rearrangement joins TRBV4-3 to TRBJ1-5; D possibly corresponds to TRBD1 (5 bases). V was pared by 0 bases and J by 7 bases, with 16 bases between. The CDR3 consists of 16 residues. CDR1 and CDR2 (germline): LGHNA, YSLEER. The CDR3 reads CASSQEVAQGSQPQHF. The CDR3 region has the DNA TGCGCCAGCAGCCAAGAGGTGGCGCAGGGTAGCCAGCCCCAGCATTTT.

The gene calls are TRBV6-5 and TRBJ2-1, with 8 nucleotides matching TRBD2. The trim removed 6 bases at V and 3 bases at J, leaving 4 bases unmatched. CDR1 and CDR2 (germline): MNHEY, SVGAGI. The CDR3 is 14 amino acids. The CDR3 here is CASSPGLDYNEQFF. CDR3 DNA sequence: TGTGCCAGCAGCCCGGGACTAGACTACAATGAGCAGTTCTTC.

The chain uses TRBV2 and TRBJ1-1; D remains unclear. This CDR3 has 15 amino acids. Per germline, CDR1 SNHLY and CDR2 FYNNEI. V lost 7 bases, J lost 0 bases, and 15 bases lay in between. The CDR3 DNA follows: TGTGCCAGCACCCAAGGGAGGGAGTTGAACACTGAAGCTTTCTTT. Its translation: CASTQGRELNTEAFF.

This sequence joins TRBV30 and TRBJ2-3; D might be TRBD2 (5 bases). Germline CDR1 and CDR2: GTSNPN and SVGIG (reference sequence). There are 12 residues in the CDR3. The germline V and J ends were trimmed by 8 bases and 3 bases, with 12 bases remaining between them. DNA of the CDR3: TGTGCCCAACGACCGGGAACAGATACGCAGTATTTT. Residues: CAQRPGTDTQYF. Using reference TRBV30 and TRBJ2-3 for the parts outside the CDR3, the full variable domain is SQTIHQWPATLVQPVGSPLSLECTVEGTSNPNLYWYRQAAGRGLQLLFYSVGIGQISSEVPQNLSASRPQDRQFILSSKKLLLSDSGFYLCAQRPGTDTQYFGPGTRLTVL.

J is TRBJ1-2 and V is TRBV5-6; TRBD1 agrees at 7 bases. With 4 bases clipped from V and 4 bases from J, the junction kept 7 bases outside the gene matches. Looked up from germline, CDR1 is SGHDT and CDR2 is YYEEEE. CDR3 length: 14 residues. CDR3 DNA: TGTGCCAGCAGCAAAGGGACAGAAATCTATGGCTACACCTTC. As protein: CASSKGTEIYGYTF. Drawing the rest from reference TRBV5-6 and TRBJ1-2, the complete variable domain is DAGVTQSPTHLIKTRGQQVTLRCSPKSGHDTVSWYQQALGQGPQFIFQYYEEEERQRGNFPDRFSGHQFPNYSSELNVNALLLGDSALYLCASSKGTEIYGYTFGSGTRLTVV.

The rearrangement joins TRBV5-1 to TRBJ1-6; D possibly corresponds to TRBD1 (5 bases). Trimming stripped 1 base from V and 9 bases from J, with 14 bases between. Germline lookup yields CDR1 SGHRS and CDR2 YFSETQ. The CDR3 loop spans 15 amino acids. The CDR3 DNA reads as TGCGCCAGCAGCTTGTACAGGCCAGGGATTTCACCCCTCCACTTT. Translation gives CASSLYRPGISPLHF.

The sample holds one count of this clone. The chain is built from TRBV28 and TRBJ2-1; 7 nucleotides align to TRBD2. This CDR3 is 15 amino acids long. Losses at the gene ends were 3 bases for V and 4 bases for J; bases not matched to a gene: 6. Per germline, CDR1 MDHEN and CDR2 SYDVKM. CDR3 residues: CASSLRLAEYNEQFF. The CDR3 DNA reads TGTGCCAGCAGTTTGAGGCTAGCGGAATACAATGAGCAGTTCTTC.

J is TRBJ2-3 and V is TRBV10-3, with TRBD1 matching over 11 bases. CDR3 length: 17 residues. Germline V gene data show CDR1 as ENHRY and CDR2 as SYGVKD. With 4 bases clipped from V and 6 bases from J, the junction kept 12 bases outside the gene matches. The CDR3 protein is CAISGDRGGSRSDTQYF. The CDR3 bases are TGTGCCATCAGTGGGGACAGGGGGGGGAGTAGGTCCGATACGCAGTATTTT.

The chain uses TRBV28 and TRBJ2-1; a possible D gene is TRBD2 (7 bases). Germline lookup yields CDR1 MDHEN and CDR2 SYDVKM. Trimming removed 1 base at V and 7 bases at J, with 17 bases between. The CDR3 sequence is 16 residues long. The CDR3 bases are TGTGCCAGCAGTTTATCAGGGGACTACTCGGGAAATGAGCAGTTCTTC. As protein: CASSLSGDYSGNEQFF.

CDR3 DNA sequence: TGTGCCAGCAGTAGGGCCTACAGGGTGACTAATGAAAAACTGTTTTTT. Its protein product is CASSRAYRVTNEKLFF. The chain employs TRBV27 and TRBJ1-4, with D perhaps TRBD1 (6 bases). The germline V gene encodes CDR1 MNHEY and CDR2 SMNVEV (reference sequence). The CDR3 has 16 residues. V shed 5 bases and J shed 2 bases, with 15 bases lying between them.

This sequence joins TRBV4-2 and TRBJ2-7; the match to TRBD2 covers 9 bases. The V gene's germline CDR1 is LGHNA and CDR2 YNFKEQ. The ends lost 3 bases at V and 2 bases at J; junction bases unmatched: 8. The CDR3 consists of 16 residues. The CDR3 loop reads CASSQVAGEGTYEQYF. As DNA, the CDR3 is TGTGCCAGCAGCCAGGTAGCGGGAGAGGGGACCTACGAGCAGTACTTC.

In this sample, this clone turned up a few times. The V call is TRBV2, the J call TRBJ1-6, with D hard to call. The CDR3 extends over 15 amino acids. V lost 2 bases and J lost 0, with 5 bases in between. Germline CDR1 reads SNHLY; CDR2 reads FYNNEI. CDR3 region: CASSEKSSYNSPLHF. Written as DNA, the CDR3 is TGTGCCAGCAGTGAAAAGAGCTCCTATAATTCACCCCTCCACTTT.

This clone was detected a few times. The chain recombines TRBV27 with TRBJ1-5; 9 bases match TRBD1. V dropped 6 bases and J dropped 2; count of bases not matched to a gene: 17. CDR3 length equals 19 residues. Per germline, CDR1 MNHEY and CDR2 SMNVEV (reference sequence). The CDR3 DNA follows: TGTGCCAGCAGAAATACTGAACCCGACAGGGGGTCGGGCAATCAGCCCCAGCATTTT. It translates to CASRNTEPDRGSGNQPQHF.

A few counts support this clone. The chain uses TRBV7-3 and TRBJ1-5, with a tentative D call TRBD1 (6 bases). Trimming pared 5 bases from V and 2 bases from J, leaving 7 bases between. The CDR3 is made up of 13 amino acids. CDR1 and CDR2 from the germline V gene are SGHTA and FQGTGA. The CDR3 here is CASSPGGNQPQHF. CDR3 nucleotides: TGTGCCAGCAGCCCAGGGGGCAATCAGCCCCAGCATTTT.

This clone has only a few counts. This chain connects TRBV28 to TRBJ1-4; D unclear. This CDR3 region has 12 residues. Germline lookup yields CDR1 MDHEN and CDR2 SYDVKM. Trimming stripped 4 bases from V and 5 bases from J, with 5 bases between. The CDR3 DNA reads as TGTGCCAGCAGTTCCGGGAATGAAAAACTGTTTTTT. Protein product: CASSSGNEKLFF. Looking up the rest from reference TRBV28 and TRBJ1-4 gives the full variable domain: DVKVTQSSRYLVKRTGEKVFLECVQDMDHENMFWYRQDPGLGLRLIYFSYDVKMKEKGDIPEGYSVSREKKERFSLILESASTNQTSMYLCASSSGNEKLFFGSGTQLSVL.

The chain links TRBV27 to TRBJ2-7; 8 nucleotides agree with TRBD1. Trimming took 5 bases from V and 2 from J; bases not matched to a gene: 5. CDR3 length: 14 residues. The germline V gene has CDR1 MNHEY and CDR2 SMNVEV (reference sequence). The CDR3 is CASSQWTGPYEQYF. Here the CDR3 DNA reads TGTGCCAGCAGTCAGTGGACAGGGCCCTACGAGCAGTACTTC.

The table lists this clone with many counts. The genes are TRBV6-1 and TRBJ1-1; TRBD1 aligns across 7 bases. V lost 3 bases, J lost 6 bases, and 7 bases stayed unmatched. The germline CDR1 and CDR2 sequences are MNHNS and SASEGT. The CDR3 runs to 14 residues. CDR3 amino acids: CASSEGGQRAEAFF. As DNA, the CDR3 is TGTGCCAGCAGTGAGGGGGGACAGAGAGCTGAAGCTTTCTTT.

The sample holds one count of this clone. This chain uses TRBV11-2 with TRBJ1-6, with 7 bases that match TRBD1. CDR1 SGHAT and CDR2 FQNNGV come from the germline V gene. With V trimmed by 3 bases and J by 1 base, 9 bases remained unmatched. CDR3 size: 18 residues. CDR3 in DNA: TGTGCCAGCAGCTTGGAGACAGGGCTAAGGTCCTATAATTCACCCCTCCACTTT. Protein: CASSLETGLRSYNSPLHF.

The rearrangement uses TRBV27 and TRBJ2-1, with 14 bases that match TRBD2. V lost 7 bases to trimming and J lost 7 bases; unmatched junction nucleotides: 3. CDR3 length: 14 residues. Germline-derived CDR1 and CDR2 are MNHEY and SMNVEV (reference sequence). This CDR3 is CASTGTSGSNEQFF. The CDR3 DNA reads as TGTGCCAGCACCGGGACTAGCGGGAGTAATGAGCAGTTCTTC.

This rearrangement joins TRBV6-5 to TRBJ2-5; D perhaps matches TRBD1 (5 bases). This CDR3 spans 15 amino acids. V was pared by 0 bases and J by 1 base, with 9 bases between. Germline assignment: CDR1 MNHEY and CDR2 SVGAGI. The DNA for the CDR3 is TGTGCCAGCAGTTACTCAGGGGCCCTCCAAGAGACCCAGTACTTC. Its translation: CASSYSGALQETQYF.

The J gene is TRBJ1-6, the V gene TRBV11-2, with a weak D call TRBD1 (6 bases). V was clipped by 3 bases and J by 9 bases, with 18 bases between them. Germline lookup yields CDR1 SGHAT and CDR2 FQNNGV. This CDR3 comprises 16 residues. The CDR3 DNA is TGTGCCAGCAGCTTGTTCGGGGGCGCGGGGGTTTCACCCCTCCACTTT. Protein: CASSLFGGAGVSPLHF.

The rearrangement joins TRBV27 to TRBJ2-7; D possibly corresponds to TRBD1 (6 bases). The V and J ends lost 0 bases and 2 bases respectively, with 11 bases between them. In germline, CDR1 is MNHEY, CDR2 SMNVEV (reference sequence). The CDR3 has 15 amino acids. In DNA form, the CDR3 reads TGTGCCAGCAGTTTATCGGGGACAATAACCTACGAGCAGTACTTC. Protein sequence: CASSLSGTITYEQYF.

The chain employs TRBV27 and TRBJ1-5; D is unclear. With 1 base removed from V and 2 bases from J, the gap between germline ends came to 9 bases. This CDR3 contains 15 residues. Germline V gene data show CDR1 as MNHEY and CDR2 as SMNVEV (reference sequence). CDR3 region: CASSLYRGGNQPQHF. CDR3 coding DNA: TGTGCCAGCAGTTTATACCGGGGTGGCAATCAGCCCCAGCATTTT.

The V gene is TRBV9, the J gene TRBJ1-3; D not certain. Germline V CDR1 and CDR2: SGDLS, YYNGEE. The CDR3 is made up of 14 amino acids. Trimming cost V 4 bases and J 1 base, with 9 bases left between them. The CDR3 DNA reads as TGTGCCAGCAGCCCCGAGCGGTCTGGAAACACCATATATTTT. It yields the protein CASSPERSGNTIYF. The complete variable domain, with remaining parts taken from reference TRBV9 and TRBJ1-3, reads DSGVTQTPKHLITATGQRVTLRCSPRSGDLSVYWYQQSLDQGLQFLIQYYNGEERAKGNILERFSAQQFPDLHSELNLSSLELGDSALYFCASSPERSGNTIYFGEGSWLTVV.

V is TRBV27 and J is TRBJ2-6, with a possible D match to TRBD2 (6 bases). V dropped 6 bases and J dropped 1 base, with 13 bases sitting between them. This CDR3 region has 16 residues. The germline V gene has CDR1 MNHEY and CDR2 SMNVEV (reference sequence). As DNA, the CDR3 is TGTGCCAGCAGCCATGGGGGGTTGTCTGGGGCCAACGTCCTGACTTTC. Residues: CASSHGGLSGANVLTF.

The chain recombines TRBV6-1 with TRBJ1-3; possibly TRBD1 for D (5 bases). Trimming removed 7 bases from V and 2 bases from J, with 12 bases in between. CDR1 is MNHNS and CDR2 is SASEGT in the germline V gene. The CDR3 is made up of 14 amino acids. In DNA form, the CDR3 reads TGTGCCAGCATCCAAGGGGTGGCTGGAAACACCATATATTTT. Encoded protein: CASIQGVAGNTIYF.

V usage is TRBV29-1 and J usage is TRBJ2-1, with D tentatively TRBD2 (5 bases). Trimming removed 4 bases from V and 6 bases from J, with 16 bases in between. CDR1 SQVTM and CDR2 ANQGSEA come from the germline V gene. The CDR3 loop spans 14 amino acids. For the CDR3, the DNA is TGCAGCGTTGGGGTTAGGGAGTCCGGCAATGAGCAGTTCTTC. As protein: CSVGVRESGNEQFF.